What follows are 29 T cell receptor beta chains derived from one specimen sequenced in a study of read filtering for tumor transcriptome and immune sequencing. This library used roughly 400 ng RNA and molecular barcoded adaptors spanning alpha/delta and beta/gamma chains. TCRdb re-derived calls from the reads in MiXCR, one entry per CDR3 protein. The sample comprises 37,000 or so distinct CDR3 sequences, roughly 13% of which are singletons, and about 40% rests with the top ten. The sample was a population of CD138-negative cells sorted from bone marrow. The receptors originated from a donor at least 40 years old with multiple myeloma.

This clonotype was counted at least ten times. The chain joins TRBV7-9 to TRBJ1-5, with D perhaps matching TRBD1 (5 bases). The germline gives CDR1 SEHNR, CDR2 FQNEAQ (reference sequence). This CDR3 comprises 16 residues. V lost 1 base to trimming and J lost 8 bases, with 18 bases between them. The CDR3 is CASSLGVAGLEEPQHF. The CDR3 DNA follows: TGTGCCAGCAGCTTAGGAGTCGCAGGGCTTGAAGAGCCCCAGCATTTT.

This clonotype was detected ten times or more. V and J are TRBV4-2 and TRBJ2-7; 9 bases map to TRBD1. In germline, CDR1 is LGHNA, CDR2 YNFKEQ. Trimming took 4 bases from V and 2 from J; bases not matched to a gene: 6. The CDR3 runs to 15 residues. CDR3 sequence: CASSPGQGLTYEQYF. The CDR3 DNA follows: TGTGCCAGCAGCCCGGGACAGGGCCTGACCTACGAGCAGTACTTC.

On this clonotype itself: A much larger clone differs from this one at a single base, so this may be a read error. J is TRBJ1-4 and V is TRBV30; D unclear. CDR3 size: 15 residues. CDR1 GTSNPN and CDR2 SVGIG come from the germline V gene (reference sequence). DNA of the CDR3: TGTGCCTGGAGTGTTTGGGGTCAGCGGCATGAAAAACCGTTTTTT. Amino acid sequence: CAWSVWGQRHEKPFF.

With respect to this clonotype: A read error may be the cause here, since a much bigger clone is one base away. CDR3 in DNA: TGTGCCGGCAGCATCACAGATACGCAGTATTTT. Amino acids: CAGSITDTQYF. The chain couples TRBV7-3 to TRBJ2-3, with no clear D. CDR3 length equals 11 residues. The V gene's germline CDR1 is SGHTA and CDR2 FQGTGA.

This clonotype was counted at least ten times. The CDR3 reads CASSEDRGVTYNEQFF. The CDR3 DNA sequence: TGTGCCAGCAGTGAAGACAGGGGAGTTACCTACAATGAGCAGTTCTTC. This chain connects TRBV2 to TRBJ2-1; 7 nucleotides agree with TRBD1. The CDR3 has 16 residues. Germline assignment: CDR1 SNHLY and CDR2 FYNNEI. V was clipped by 1 base and J by 2 bases; unmatched bases: 5.

In this sample, this clonotype turned up many times. The V and J genes are TRBV12-3 or TRBV12-4 and TRBJ2-2; D not certain. The V end was cut by 1 base, the J end by 6 bases, with 6 bases between. This CDR3 comprises 13 residues. Here the CDR3 DNA reads TGTGCCAGCAGTTTAGGTGCCTCCGGGGAGCTGTTTTTT. It encodes CASSLGASGELFF.

About this clonotype itself: A much larger clone differs from this one at a single base, so this may be a read error. The J gene is TRBJ2-2, the V gene TRBV20-1; either TRBD1 or TRBD2 may supply D (5 bases each). The V gene lost 1 base and the J gene lost 7 bases, with 19 bases spanning the gap. This CDR3 is 16 amino acids long. The germline V gene encodes CDR1 DFQATT and CDR2 SNEGSKA (reference sequence). The CDR3: CSARGFPGPGGGELFF. CDR3 DNA sequence: TGCAGTGCTAGAGGCTTTCCGGGACCTGGAGGCGGGGAGCTGTTTTTT.

To note about this clonotype: A read error is possible here, since a much larger clone lies one base away. The genes are TRBV4-2 and TRBJ1-1, with 7 positions matching TRBD1. The CDR3 loop spans 15 amino acids. Per the germline V gene, CDR1 is LGHNA and CDR2 is YNFKEQ. The CDR3 DNA reads as TGTGTCAGCAGCCACACGTCAGGGGGGAACACTGAAGCTTTCTTT. It translates to CVSSHTSGGNTEAFF.

There are many counts of this clonotype. The V gene is TRBV6-5, the J gene TRBJ1-2; 8 bases are shared with TRBD1. The CDR3 extends over 14 amino acids. Germline CDR1 reads MNHEY; CDR2 reads SVGAGI. V lost 5 bases to trimming and J lost 6 bases; unmatched junction nucleotides: 8. The CDR3 coding sequence is TGTGCCAGCAGTCCACAGGGGGGGTCGGATGGCTACACCTTC. Translated: CASSPQGGSDGYTF.

This clonotype was seen repeatedly, ten times or more. V is TRBV12-3 or TRBV12-4 and J is TRBJ1-6, with D unclear. Trimming cost V 5 bases and J 3 bases, with 5 bases left between them. The CDR3 is 13 residues long. The CDR3 reads CASSPYYNSPLHF. The CDR3 coding sequence is TGTGCCAGCAGTCCCTACTATAATTCACCCCTCCACTTT.

The V gene is TRBV20-1, the J gene TRBJ1-2; TRBD1 aligns across 8 bases. Germline-derived CDR1 and CDR2 are DFQATT and SNEGSKA (reference sequence). The CDR3 extends over 12 amino acids. The CDR3 reads CSAPGQGYGYTF. As DNA, the CDR3 is TGCAGCGCCCCAGGACAGGGCTATGGCTACACCTTC.

This clonotype was picked up many times. The chain couples TRBV20-1 to TRBJ1-1, with D possibly being TRBD1 (6 bases). CDR3 length equals 14 residues. CDR1 is DFQATT, CDR2 SNEGSKA, per germline (reference sequence). The V end lost 0 bases, the J end lost 11 bases, and 19 bases lay between the germline ends. CDR3 in DNA: TGCAGTGCTAGAGAGCGGACAGCGATGATCGGGGCTTTCTTT. This codes for CSARERTAMIGAFF.

This clonotype came up many times. This sequence joins TRBV5-1 and TRBJ2-2; tentatively, D is TRBD2 (6 bases). Germline lookup yields CDR1 SGHRS and CDR2 YFSETQ. CDR3 length: 14 residues. The V gene lost 5 bases and the J gene lost 1 base, with 9 bases spanning the gap. This CDR3 is CASSGAGNTGELFF. The CDR3 bases are TGCGCCAGCAGTGGAGCGGGGAACACCGGGGAGCTGTTTTTT.

The chain uses TRBV20-1 and TRBJ2-3; TRBD2 aligns across 8 bases. CDR1 DFQATT and CDR2 SNEGSKA come from the germline V gene (reference sequence). The junction had 5 bases not matched to a gene; V was cut back by 3 bases and J by 3 bases. The CDR3 spans 14 residues. CDR3 sequence: CSASWVAGTDTQYF. The CDR3 DNA reads as TGCAGTGCTAGTTGGGTAGCGGGAACAGATACGCAGTATTTT.

This clonotype was counted only a few times. The chain couples TRBV12-3 or TRBV12-4 to TRBJ1-1, with D possibly matching TRBD1 (5 bases). V gave up 5 bases and J gave up 3 bases, with 16 bases separating them. The CDR3 has 15 amino acids. CDR3 sequence reads: CASSPRWVGDTEAFF. CDR3 DNA sequence: TGTGCCAGCAGTCCGAGGTGGGTGGGGGACACTGAAGCTTTCTTT.

With respect to this clonotype: A read error may explain this, as a much larger clone is one base away. V is TRBV7-2 and J is TRBJ1-5; D gene uncertain. CDR1 and CDR2 (germline): SGHTA, FQGNSA. The length of the CDR3 is 13 residues. DNA of the CDR3: TGTGCCTGCAGCTTAGAGGGCTATCAGCCCCAGCATTTT. This sequence encodes CACSLEGYQPQHF.

This clonotype has a count of ten or more. The genes are TRBV12-3 or TRBV12-4 and TRBJ1-1, with D perhaps matching TRBD1 (6 bases). Trimming pared 6 bases from V and 0 bases from J, leaving 11 bases between. This CDR3 is built from 14 residues. The CDR3 is CASSRQALNTEAFF. Here the CDR3 DNA reads TGTGCCAGCAGCAGACAGGCTTTGAACACTGAAGCTTTCTTT.

This clonotype rates as medium-sized (0.01 to 0.1%). The gene calls are TRBV14 and TRBJ1-1; 7 bases fit TRBD1. V shed 2 bases and J 0 bases; nucleotides not matched to a gene: 6. The CDR3 has 16 amino acids. CDR1 and CDR2 (germline): SGHDN, FVKESK. CDR3 protein: CASSQTGVGMNTEAFF. The CDR3 DNA is TGTGCCAGCAGCCAAACAGGGGTCGGAATGAACACTGAAGCTTTCTTT.

This clonotype was picked up many times. The chain recombines TRBV27 with TRBJ1-2; 8 bases match TRBD1. Per the germline V gene, CDR1 is MNHEY and CDR2 is SMNVEV (reference sequence). CDR3 length equals 14 residues. With 5 bases clipped from V and 0 bases from J, the junction kept 2 bases outside the gene matches. The CDR3 loop is CASSTGGTNYGYTF. CDR3 sequence (DNA): TGTGCCAGCAGTACAGGGGGAACTAACTATGGCTACACCTTC.

This clonotype was picked up many times. CDR3 sequence: CASSPSRANTGELFF. The CDR3 DNA reads TGTGCCAGCTCACCATCGAGGGCGAACACCGGGGAGCTGTTTTTT. The chain combines TRBV18 with TRBJ2-2; perhaps TRBD2 as D (5 bases). Deletions cut 2 bases from V and 0 bases from J, with 7 bases between. The CDR3 is 15 amino acids. The germline gives CDR1 KGHSH, CDR2 LQKENI.

This clonotype appeared many times. In DNA, the CDR3 is TGTGCCAGCAGCTCAGCGGGAGGGATCTCCTACAATGAGCAGTTCTTC. Residues: CASSSAGGISYNEQFF. The gene calls are TRBV7-3 and TRBJ2-1, with 10 bases that match TRBD2. V trimming: 4 bases; J trimming: 0 bases; junction bases outside the gene matches: 3. This CDR3 region has 16 residues. Germline-derived CDR1 and CDR2 are SGHTA and FQGTGA.

This clonotype was observed many times. The genes are TRBV12-3 or TRBV12-4 and TRBJ1-5; TRBD1 agrees at 10 bases. The V segment lost 6 bases and the J segment 7 bases; nucleotides outside the gene matches: 9. The CDR3 is made up of 15 amino acids. This CDR3 is CASSPGTGEGQPQHF. CDR3 DNA: TGTGCCAGCAGCCCCGGGACAGGGGAGGGGCAGCCCCAGCATTTT.

Many counts were recorded for this clonotype. V usage is TRBV2 and J usage is TRBJ2-7, with D possibly TRBD2 on 6 matching bases. The CDR3 spans 16 residues. Trimming removed 3 bases from V and 3 bases from J, with 18 bases in between. Germline-derived CDR1 and CDR2 are SNHLY and FYNNEI. The chain's CDR3 is CASSERRGTGRYEQYF. CDR3 bases: TGTGCCAGCAGTGAGCGTCGGGGGACTGGACGCTACGAGCAGTACTTC.

This clonotype was recorded many times. The gene calls are TRBV7-3 and TRBJ1-1; 7 bases align to TRBD1. CDR3 size: 13 residues. Per germline, CDR1 SGHTA and CDR2 FQGTGA. J gave up 3 bases and V 5 bases, and 3 bases lay outside the gene matches. CDR3 protein: CASSRQGYTEAFF. DNA of the CDR3: TGTGCCAGCAGCCGACAGGGTTACACTGAAGCTTTCTTT.

This clonotype appeared many times. The chain uses TRBV7-2 and TRBJ1-1; the D gene is possibly TRBD1 (5 bases). CDR3 length equals 16 residues. V lost 4 bases and J lost 2, with 17 bases in between. Germline V gene sequence: CDR1 SGHTA, CDR2 FQGNSA. CDR3 coding DNA: TGTGCCAGCAGCTCCAGCCTAGGGGTGGGAAACACTGAAGCTTTCTTT. Residues: CASSSSLGVGNTEAFF. Looking up the rest from reference TRBV7-2 and TRBJ1-1 gives the full variable domain: GAGVSQSPSNKVTEKGKDVELRCDPISGHTALYWYRQSLGQGLEFLIYFQGNSAPDKSGLPSDRFSAERTGGSVSTLTIQRTQQEDSAVYLCASSSSLGVGNTEAFFGQGTRLTVV.

The sample holds many counts of this clonotype. The CDR3 is CASSLDLWSSYNEQFF. CDR3 coding DNA: TGTGCCAGCAGCTTAGATCTGTGGTCTTCCTACAATGAGCAGTTCTTC. The V and J genes are TRBV11-2 and TRBJ2-1; no reliable D call. Looked up from germline, CDR1 is SGHAT and CDR2 is FQNNGV. The CDR3 extends over 16 amino acids. Trimming stripped 0 bases from V and 1 base from J, with 10 bases between.

Concerning this clonotype: A read error is the likely source, as a far larger clone sits one nucleotide away. The chain combines TRBV7-9 with TRBJ2-1; weak D call: TRBD1 (6 bases). CDR1 and CDR2 (germline): SEHNR, FQNEAQ (reference sequence). The CDR3 contains 15 residues. In nucleotides, the CDR3 is TGTGCCAGCAGCCCAGGGGCTACCAGCTACAATGAGCGGTTCTTC. Translating gives CASSPGATSYNERFF.

In its sample, this clonotype was seen many times. The gene calls are TRBV27 and TRBJ1-4; D is ambiguous. Germline CDR1 MNHEY, CDR2 SMNVEV (reference sequence). V was pared by 6 bases and J by 0 bases, with 8 bases between. This CDR3 has 14 residues. The CDR3 is CASRHTATNEKLFF. CDR3 coding DNA: TGTGCCAGCAGGCACACTGCAACTAATGAAAAACTGTTTTTT.

Ten or more counts support this clonotype. This sequence joins TRBV5-1 and TRBJ1-1; TRBD1 is a possible D gene (5 bases). There are 15 residues in the CDR3. The ends were cut back, 6 bases at V and 1 base at J, with 16 bases in the middle. Per the germline V gene, CDR1 is SGHRS and CDR2 is YFSETQ. The chain's CDR3 is CASNALGGENTEAFF. Here the CDR3 DNA reads TGCGCCAGCAACGCCCTCGGAGGGGAGAACACTGAAGCTTTCTTT.